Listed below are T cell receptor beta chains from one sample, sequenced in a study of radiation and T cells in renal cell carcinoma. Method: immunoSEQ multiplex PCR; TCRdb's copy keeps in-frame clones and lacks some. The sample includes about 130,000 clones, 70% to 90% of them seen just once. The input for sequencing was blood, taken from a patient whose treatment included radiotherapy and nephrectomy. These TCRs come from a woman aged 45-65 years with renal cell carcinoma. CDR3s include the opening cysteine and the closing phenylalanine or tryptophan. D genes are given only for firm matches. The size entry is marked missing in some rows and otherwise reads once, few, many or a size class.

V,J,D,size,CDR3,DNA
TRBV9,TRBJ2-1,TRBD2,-,CASSVGPSGGAEEQFF,TGTGCCAGCAGCGTAGGACCCAGCGGGGGGGCGGAGGAGCAGTTCTTC
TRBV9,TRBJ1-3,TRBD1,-,CASSPYRGSGNTIYF,TGTGCCAGCAGCCCCTACAGGGGTTCTGGAAACACCATATATTTT
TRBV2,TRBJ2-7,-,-,CASSYYEQYF,TGTGCCAGCAGTTACTACGAGCAGTACTTC
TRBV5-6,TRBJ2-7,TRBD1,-,CASTVDRVGEQYF,TGTGCCAGCACCGTGGACAGGGTGGGCGAGCAGTACTTC
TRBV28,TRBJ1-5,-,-,CASSLVRGNQPQHF,TGTGCCAGCAGTTTAGTCAGGGGCAATCAGCCCCAGCATTTT
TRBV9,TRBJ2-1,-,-,CASSVSSRINNEQFF,TGTGCCAGCAGCGTATCTAGCAGAATAAACAATGAGCAGTTCTTC
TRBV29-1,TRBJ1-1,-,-,CSVVTNTEAFF,TGCAGCGTTGTCACGAACACTGAAGCTTTCTTT
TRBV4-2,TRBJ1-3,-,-,CASSQTGRGNTIYF,TGTGCCAGCAGCCAAACGGGTCGCGGAAACACCATATATTTT
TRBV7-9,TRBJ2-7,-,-,CASSLAGLSDEQYF,TGTGCCAGCAGCTTAGCGGGTCTATCTGACGAGCAGTACTTC
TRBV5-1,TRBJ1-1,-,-,CASSLGPENTEAFF,TGCGCCAGCAGCTTAGGCCCAGAGAACACTGAAGCTTTCTTT
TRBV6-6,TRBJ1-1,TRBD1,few,CASSSVTGEAFF,TGTGCCAGCAGTTCCGTGACAGGGGAAGCTTTCTTT
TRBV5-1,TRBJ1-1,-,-,CASSPTFGGNTEAFF,TGCGCCAGCAGCCCGACCTTTGGCGGTAACACTGAAGCTTTCTTT
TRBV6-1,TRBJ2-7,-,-,CASRKSTGLTYEQYF,TGTGCCAGCAGGAAGTCGACAGGTCTAACCTACGAGCAGTACTTC
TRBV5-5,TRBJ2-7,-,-,CASSSLVTGASYEQYF,TGTGCCAGCAGCTCACTGGTGACGGGGGCCTCCTACGAGCAGTACTTC
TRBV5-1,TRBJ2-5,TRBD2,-,CASRAGLAGFETQYF,TGCGCCAGCAGGGCGGGACTAGCGGGGTTTGAGACCCAGTACTTC
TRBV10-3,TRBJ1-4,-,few,CALSRAFNEKLFF,TGTGCCCTCAGCAGAGCATTCAATGAAAAACTGTTTTTT
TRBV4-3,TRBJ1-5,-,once,CASSQDRDQPQHF,TGCGCCAGCAGCCAAGATCGAGATCAGCCCCAGCATTTT
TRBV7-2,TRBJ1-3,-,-,CASSIRGLSGNTIYF,TGTGCCAGCAGCATCAGGGGACTCTCTGGAAACACCATATATTTT
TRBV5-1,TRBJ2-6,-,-,CASTRGRGSPGANVLTF,TGCGCCAGCACCCGGGGGAGAGGGTCCCCAGGGGCCAACGTCCTGACTTTC
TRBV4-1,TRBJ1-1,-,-,CASSQRQENTEAFF,TGCGCCAGCAGCCAACGTCAGGAGAACACTGAAGCTTTCTTT
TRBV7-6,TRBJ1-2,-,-,CASSKGDGSGYTF,TGTGCCAGCAGCAAGGGGGATGGAAGCGGCTACACCTTC
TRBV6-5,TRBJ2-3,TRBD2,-,CASSYSLAGGSDTQYF,TGTGCCAGCAGTTACTCTTTAGCGGGGGGGTCAGATACGCAGTATTTT
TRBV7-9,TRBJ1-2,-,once,CASSLAEGLGDGYTF,TGTGCCAGCAGCTTAGCTGAGGGGTTAGGGGATGGCTACACCTTC
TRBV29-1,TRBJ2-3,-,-,CSVAGADTQYF,TGCAGCGTTGCGGGGGCAGATACGCAGTATTTT
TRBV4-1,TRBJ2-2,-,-,CASSPFEGGHTGELFF,TGCGCCAGCAGCCCGTTTGAGGGGGGCCACACCGGGGAGCTGTTTTTT
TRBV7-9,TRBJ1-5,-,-,CASSWAGSQQPQHF,TGTGCCAGCAGCTGGGCAGGGTCCCAGCAGCCCCAGCATTTT
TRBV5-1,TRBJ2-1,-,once,CASSLVQGSVGNEQFF,TGCGCCAGCAGCTTGGTGCAGGGGTCTGTTGGGAATGAGCAGTTCTTC
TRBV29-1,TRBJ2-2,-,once,CSVEETSPPGELFF,TGCAGCGTTGAAGAGACATCTCCCCCCGGGGAGCTGTTTTTT
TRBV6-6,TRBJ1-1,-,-,CASTWGMGSTEAFF,TGTGCCAGCACCTGGGGTATGGGATCCACTGAAGCTTTCTTT
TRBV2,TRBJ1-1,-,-,CASSGEGLREGNTEAFF,TGTGCCAGCAGTGGCGAGGGGCTTAGGGAGGGGAACACTGAAGCTTTCTTT
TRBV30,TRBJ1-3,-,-,CAWGTSRSGNTIYF,TGTGCCTGGGGGACGTCGAGATCTGGAAACACCATATATTTT
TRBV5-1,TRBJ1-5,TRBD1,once,CASSLEGTGDNQPQHF,TGCGCCAGCAGCTTGGAGGGGACAGGCGACAATCAGCCCCAGCATTTT
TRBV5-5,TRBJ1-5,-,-,CASSFSGKSNQPQHF,TGTGCCAGCAGCTTTTCAGGAAAGTCTAATCAGCCCCAGCATTTT
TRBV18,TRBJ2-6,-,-,CASSPETSSGANVLTF,TGTGCCAGCTCACCCGAGACTAGCTCTGGGGCCAACGTCCTGACTTTC
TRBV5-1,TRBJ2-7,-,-,CASSLAQGGGEQYF,TGCGCCAGCAGCTTGGCTCAGGGTGGTGGCGAGCAGTACTTC
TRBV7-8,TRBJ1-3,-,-,CASSSRADALNGNTIYF,TGTGCCAGCAGCTCCAGGGCAGACGCTCTCAATGGAAACACCATATATTTT
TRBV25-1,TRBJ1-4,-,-,CASSKEWGGKLFF,TGTGCCAGCAGCAAGGAATGGGGAGGAAAACTGTTTTTT
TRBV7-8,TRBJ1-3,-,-,CASAIGGNTIYF,TGTGCCAGCGCAATTGGGGGAAACACCATATATTTT
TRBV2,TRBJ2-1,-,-,CASSGSIEQFF,TGTGCCAGCAGTGGGTCCATCGAGCAGTTCTTC
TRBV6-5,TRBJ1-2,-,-,CASRIQGTYGYTF,TGTGCCAGCAGGATCCAGGGGACCTATGGCTACACCTTC
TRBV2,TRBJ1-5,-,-,CASSVLGDNQPQHF,TGTGCCAGCAGTGTTTTGGGGGACAATCAGCCCCAGCATTTT
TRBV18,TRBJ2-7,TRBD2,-,CASSLTSGVSYEQYF,TGTGCCAGCTCGCTCACTAGCGGGGTCTCCTACGAGCAGTACTTC
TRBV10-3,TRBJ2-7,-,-,CAISEIPYEQYF,TGTGCCATCAGTGAGATCCCCTACGAGCAGTACTTC
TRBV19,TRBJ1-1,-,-,CASSIDLWNTEAFF,TGTGCCAGTAGTATAGATCTATGGAACACTGAAGCTTTCTTT
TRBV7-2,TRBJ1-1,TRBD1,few,CASSLTGGTEAFF,TGTGCCAGCAGCTTAACAGGGGGCACTGAAGCTTTCTTT
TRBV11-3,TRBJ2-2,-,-,CASSERRGANTGELFF,TGTGCCAGCAGTGAAAGGCGGGGAGCGAACACCGGGGAGCTGTTTTTT
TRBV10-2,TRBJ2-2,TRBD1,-,CASTPNLQGTGELFF,TGCGCCAGCACCCCGAATTTACAGGGGACCGGGGAGCTGTTTTTT
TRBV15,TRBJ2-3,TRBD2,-,CATSSVLAGGTDTQYF,TGTGCCACCAGCAGTGTTCTAGCGGGGGGCACAGATACGCAGTATTTT
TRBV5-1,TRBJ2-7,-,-,CASSLGVTNWDEQYF,TGCGCCAGCAGCTTGGGGGTCACGAACTGGGACGAGCAGTACTTC
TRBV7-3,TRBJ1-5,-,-,CASSPWVWRNQPQHF,TGTGCCAGCAGTCCCTGGGTTTGGCGCAATCAGCCCCAGCATTTT
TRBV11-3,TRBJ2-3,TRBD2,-,CASSLAGVDTQYF,TGTGCCAGCAGCTTGGCGGGGGTGGATACGCAGTATTTT
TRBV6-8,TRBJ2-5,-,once,CATHARPRKTQYF,TGTGCCACCCACGCCCGGCCCCGTAAAACCCAGTACTTC
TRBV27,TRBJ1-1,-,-,CASSQKPRGNTEAFF,TGTGCCAGCAGCCAAAAACCCAGGGGGAACACTGAAGCTTTCTTT
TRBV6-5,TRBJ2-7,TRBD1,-,CASTTYGTGGGF,TGTGCCAGCACCACTTATGGGACAGGGGGTGGCTTC
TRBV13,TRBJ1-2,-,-,CASSLRHWGQGSNYGYTF,TGTGCCAGCAGCTTAAGACATTGGGGGCAGGGGTCTAACTATGGCTACACCTTC
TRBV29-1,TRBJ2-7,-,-,CSVVRGGLEYF,TGCAGCGTAGTACGTGGTGGATTAGAGTACTTC
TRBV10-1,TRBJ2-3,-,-,CASSRGLDTWDTQYF,TGCGCCAGCAGCCGTGGCCTTGATACTTGGGATACGCAGTATTTT
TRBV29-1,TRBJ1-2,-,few,CSVEGGGGYTF,TGCAGCGTTGAAGGAGGGGGTGGCTACACCTTC
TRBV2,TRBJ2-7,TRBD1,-,CASRETGYSYEQYF,TGTGCCAGCAGGGAGACAGGGTACTCCTACGAGCAGTACTTC